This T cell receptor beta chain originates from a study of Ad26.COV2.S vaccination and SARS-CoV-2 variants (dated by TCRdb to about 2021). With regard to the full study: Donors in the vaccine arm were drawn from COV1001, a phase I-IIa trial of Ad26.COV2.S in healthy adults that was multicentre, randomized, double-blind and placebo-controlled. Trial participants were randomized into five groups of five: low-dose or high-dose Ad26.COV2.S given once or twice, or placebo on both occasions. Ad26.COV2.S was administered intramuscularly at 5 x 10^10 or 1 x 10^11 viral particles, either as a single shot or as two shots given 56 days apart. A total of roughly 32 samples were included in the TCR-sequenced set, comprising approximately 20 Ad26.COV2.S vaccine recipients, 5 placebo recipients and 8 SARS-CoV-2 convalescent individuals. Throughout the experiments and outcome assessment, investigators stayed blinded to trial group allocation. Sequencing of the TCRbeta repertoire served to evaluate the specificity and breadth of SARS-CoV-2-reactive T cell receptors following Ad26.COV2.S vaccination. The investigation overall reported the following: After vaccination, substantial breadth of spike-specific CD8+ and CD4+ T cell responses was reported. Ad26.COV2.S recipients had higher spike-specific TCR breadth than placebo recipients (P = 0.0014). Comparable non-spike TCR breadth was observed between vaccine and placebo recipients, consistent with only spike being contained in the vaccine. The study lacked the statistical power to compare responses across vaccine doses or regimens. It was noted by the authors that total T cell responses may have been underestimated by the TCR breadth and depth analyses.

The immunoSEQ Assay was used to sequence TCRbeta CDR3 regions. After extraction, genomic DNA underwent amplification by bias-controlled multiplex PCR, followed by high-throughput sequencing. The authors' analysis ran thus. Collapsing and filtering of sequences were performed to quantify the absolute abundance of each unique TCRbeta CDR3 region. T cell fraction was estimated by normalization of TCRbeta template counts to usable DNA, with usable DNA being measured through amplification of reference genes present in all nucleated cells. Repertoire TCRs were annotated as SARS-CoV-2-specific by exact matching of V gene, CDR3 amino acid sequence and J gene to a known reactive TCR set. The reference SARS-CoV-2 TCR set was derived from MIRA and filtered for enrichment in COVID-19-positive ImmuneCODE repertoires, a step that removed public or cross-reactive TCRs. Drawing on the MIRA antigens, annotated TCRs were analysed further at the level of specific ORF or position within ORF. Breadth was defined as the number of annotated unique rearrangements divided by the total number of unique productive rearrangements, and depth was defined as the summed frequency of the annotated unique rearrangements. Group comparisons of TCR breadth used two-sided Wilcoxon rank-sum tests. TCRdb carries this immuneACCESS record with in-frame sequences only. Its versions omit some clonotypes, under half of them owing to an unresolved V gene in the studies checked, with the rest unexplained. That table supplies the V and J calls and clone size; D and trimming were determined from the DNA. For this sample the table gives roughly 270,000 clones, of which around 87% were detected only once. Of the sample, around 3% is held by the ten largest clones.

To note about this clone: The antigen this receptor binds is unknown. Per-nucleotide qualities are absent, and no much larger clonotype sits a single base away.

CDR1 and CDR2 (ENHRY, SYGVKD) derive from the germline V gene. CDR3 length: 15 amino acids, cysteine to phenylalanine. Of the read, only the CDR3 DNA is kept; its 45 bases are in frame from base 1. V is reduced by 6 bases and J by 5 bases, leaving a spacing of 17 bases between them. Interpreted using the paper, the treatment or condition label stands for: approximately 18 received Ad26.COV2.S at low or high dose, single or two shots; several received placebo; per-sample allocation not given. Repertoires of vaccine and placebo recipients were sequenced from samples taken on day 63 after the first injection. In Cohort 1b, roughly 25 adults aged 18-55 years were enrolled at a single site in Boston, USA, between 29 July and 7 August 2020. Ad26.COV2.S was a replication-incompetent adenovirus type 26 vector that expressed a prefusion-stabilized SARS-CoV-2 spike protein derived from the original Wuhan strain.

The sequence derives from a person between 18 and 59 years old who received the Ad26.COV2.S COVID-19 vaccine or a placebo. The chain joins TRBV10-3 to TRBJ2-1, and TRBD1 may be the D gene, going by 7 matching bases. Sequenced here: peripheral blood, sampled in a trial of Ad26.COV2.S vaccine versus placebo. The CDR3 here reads CAISAGQLENNEQFF. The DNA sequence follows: TGTGCCATCAGCGCGGGACAGCTTGAGAACAATGAGCAGTTCTTC.